This is a list of T cell receptor beta chains from one sample in a study of graft-versus-host responses after intestinal transplantation. The data were produced by immunoSEQ multiplex PCR, yet TCRdb's version contains in-frame clones alone and is incomplete. Here the sample spans roughly 20,000 clones, approximately 40% being singletons. The starting material was alloreactive CD4+ T cells from a mixed lymphocyte reaction culture, obtained before intestinal transplant. The receptors originated from a human patient who received an intestinal transplant. Both conserved end residues are part of each CDR3. The D gene is left open where the match is weak. Not all rows give a size; the values are once, few, many and, for expanded clones, a class.

v_gene	abundance	j_gene	d_gene	CDR3nt	CDR3aa
TRBV5-1	NA	TRBJ1-2	NA	TGCGCCAGCAGCGCCGACAGACCCTATGGCTACACCTTC	CASSADRPYGYTF
TRBV5-1	few	TRBJ2-3	TRBD2	TGCGCCAGCAGCTTGGCCCCCCTAGCGGGGGGTCAGCTGGGAGATACGCAGTATTTT	CASSLAPLAGGQLGDTQYF
TRBV9	few	TRBJ1-1	NA	TGTGCCAGCAGCGCCCTAGACACAGTGAACACTGAAGCTTTCTTT	CASSALDTVNTEAFF
TRBV18	few	TRBJ2-4	TRBD2	TGTGCCAGCTCACCACCGACGGGGGGGCCAAAAAACATTCAGTACTTC	CASSPPTGGPKNIQYF
TRBV2	NA	TRBJ1-2	TRBD1	TGTGCCAGCAGTGGGGGGACAGAGAAAAACTATGGCTACACCTTC	CASSGGTEKNYGYTF
TRBV10-3	few	TRBJ2-5	NA	TGTGCCATCAACGGCAGGGGGGTGGGAGAGACCCAGTACTTC	CAINGRGVGETQYF
TRBV19	medium-sized	TRBJ1-2	NA	TGTGCCACTAGCCGGGGGTTCGGGTATGGCTACACCTTC	CATSRGFGYGYTF
TRBV13	NA	TRBJ1-1	NA	TGTGCCAGCAGCTTATTGGGGGGCGCGAATGTGGAAGCTTTCTTT	CASSLLGGANVEAFF
TRBV6-5	few	TRBJ1-6	NA	TGTGCCAGCAGAACGAGACGGGCCTATAATTCACCCCTCCACTTT	CASRTRRAYNSPLHF
TRBV11-3	NA	TRBJ2-7	TRBD2	TGTGCCAGCAGCTTGGTCGGGAGGAGTCGGGAGCAGTACTTC	CASSLVGRSREQYF
TRBV5-4	few	TRBJ2-1	TRBD2	TGTGCCAGCAGACGAGGGACTAGCGGAGTCAATGAGCAGTTCTTC	CASRRGTSGVNEQFF
TRBV10-3	NA	TRBJ1-3	NA	TGTGCCATCGCGGAGATTCTAGGAAACACCATATATTTT	CAIAEILGNTIYF
TRBV30	NA	TRBJ1-5	TRBD1	TGTGCCTGGGGGGACAGGACGCACAATCAGCCCCAGCATTTT	CAWGDRTHNQPQHF
TRBV19	NA	TRBJ1-1	NA	TGTGCCAGTAGTATGGTTCAGGGGATGAACACTGAAGCTTTCTTT	CASSMVQGMNTEAFF
TRBV18	NA	TRBJ2-7	TRBD1	TGTGCCAGCTCACCCGGGACAGGACGTCCCTACGAGCAGTACTTC	CASSPGTGRPYEQYF
TRBV6-5	NA	TRBJ1-5	TRBD1	TGTGCCAGCAGGGGACAGGGACGAGTCCATCAGCCCCAGCATTTT	CASRGQGRVHQPQHF
TRBV6-5	few	TRBJ1-1	NA	TGTGCCAGCAGTCCGGATCGAAGGGGCACTGAAGCTTTCTTT	CASSPDRRGTEAFF
TRBV7-6	few	TRBJ2-5	NA	TGTGCCAGCAGCTTAGTCACAACCGCGGAGACCCAGTACTTC	CASSLVTTAETQYF
TRBV11-3	few	TRBJ1-1	NA	TGTGCCAGCAGCTTGACGAACACTGAAGCTTTCTTT	CASSLTNTEAFF
TRBV14	few	TRBJ2-7	NA	TGTGCCAGCAGCCACTGGACAGCTAACTCCTACGAGCAGTACTTC	CASSHWTANSYEQYF
TRBV10-2	few	TRBJ1-2	TRBD1	TGCGCCAGCAGACAGGGGAACTATGGCTACACCTTC	CASRQGNYGYTF
TRBV2	few	TRBJ2-4	TRBD1	TGTGCCGGGGGACCCCGGGGACAGGCGAACATTCAGTACTTC	CAGGPRGQANIQYF
TRBV5-6	NA	TRBJ1-5	TRBD1	TGTGCCAGCAGCTTGACAGGGGGCGTAGGCCAGCCCCAGCATTTT	CASSLTGGVGQPQHF
TRBV5-5	NA	TRBJ1-4	TRBD1	TGTGCCAGCAGCTGGACAGGGGGTAATGAAAAACTGTTTTTT	CASSWTGGNEKLFF
TRBV4-2	NA	TRBJ1-5	NA	TGTGCCAGCAGCTACAACAATCAGCCCCAGCATTTT	CASSYNNQPQHF
TRBV27	NA	TRBJ1-1	NA	TGTGCCAGCAGTATTGCGACAGGTGGGAAATCGGTGGCTTTCTTT	CASSIATGGKSVAFF
TRBV6-5	NA	TRBJ1-6	NA	TGTGCCAGCAGTCCGACGCAGGGTTTCAGTTCACCCCTCCACTTT	CASSPTQGFSSPLHF
TRBV5-1	NA	TRBJ1-2	NA	TGCGCCAGCAGCTTGTCGGGGGCCGGCTACACCTTC	CASSLSGAGYTF
TRBV6-5	once	TRBJ2-5	NA	TGTGCCAGCAGTCATTCGGACTCAGTGGGGGAGACCCAGTACTTC	CASSHSDSVGETQYF
TRBV2	NA	TRBJ1-6	TRBD1	TGTGCCAGCACCGCCGGGACAGCCAATTCACCCCTCCACTTT	CASTAGTANSPLHF
TRBV5-1	NA	TRBJ1-1	NA	TGCGCCAGCAGCTTGCCCTTTCGGGGGGCGGCTGAAGCTTTCTTT	CASSLPFRGAAEAFF
TRBV5-1	NA	TRBJ1-4	NA	TGCGCCAGCAGGCCGTCCGGGACTACTGAAAAACTGTTTTTT	CASRPSGTTEKLFF
TRBV2	NA	TRBJ1-2	NA	TGTGCCAGCATCCGAGCCAGGGACCGAAAAAGATACTTC	CASIRARDRKRYF
TRBV5-1	few	TRBJ1-1	TRBD1	TGCGCCAGCAGCCTGGGGGCTTTAACAGGGGAGAACACTGAAGCTTTCTTT	CASSLGALTGENTEAFF
TRBV5-6	NA	TRBJ1-6	NA	TGTGCCAGCAGCACATCGAACAGGGCTTCACCCCTCCACTTT	CASSTSNRASPLHF
TRBV5-1	NA	TRBJ2-3	TRBD1	TGCGCCAGCTCCGGGACAGTCACAGATACGCAGTATTTT	CASSGTVTDTQYF
TRBV5-8	medium-sized	TRBJ1-1	TRBD1	TGTGCCAGCAGCCCCGACAGGGGGAACACTGAAGCTTTCTTT	CASSPDRGNTEAFF
TRBV7-9	few	TRBJ2-3	NA	TGTGCCAGCAGCCTCTCCGGGGCCCTCACAGATACGCAGTATTTT	CASSLSGALTDTQYF
TRBV7-3	NA	TRBJ2-1	NA	TGTGCCAGCAGCCTGACTGGGTTTCTTCCCTACAATGAGCAGTTCTTC	CASSLTGFLPYNEQFF
TRBV2	NA	TRBJ2-1	NA	TGTGCCTCAAAGACAGATTACAATGAGCAGTTCTTC	CASKTDYNEQFF
TRBV4-1	NA	TRBJ1-1	NA	TGCGCCAGCAGCCGACTTGAGGTTAGGTCCACTGAAGCTTTCTTT	CASSRLEVRSTEAFF
TRBV5-1	few	TRBJ2-3	TRBD2	TGCGCCAGCAGCCCCTTTCTAGGAGCGGGGGGAAATACGCAGTATTTT	CASSPFLGAGGNTQYF
TRBV7-6	few	TRBJ1-6	NA	TGTGCCAGCAGCTTAAGGTCCCGCTCACCCCTCCACTTT	CASSLRSRSPLHF
TRBV2	once	TRBJ1-5	TRBD1	TGTGCCACGAAAGGGGACAGGGCGCTCAATCAGCCCCAGCATTTT	CATKGDRALNQPQHF
TRBV2	NA	TRBJ2-1	NA	TGTGCCAGCATTCCAAGGTCATTTAATAATGAGCAGTTCTTC	CASIPRSFNNEQFF